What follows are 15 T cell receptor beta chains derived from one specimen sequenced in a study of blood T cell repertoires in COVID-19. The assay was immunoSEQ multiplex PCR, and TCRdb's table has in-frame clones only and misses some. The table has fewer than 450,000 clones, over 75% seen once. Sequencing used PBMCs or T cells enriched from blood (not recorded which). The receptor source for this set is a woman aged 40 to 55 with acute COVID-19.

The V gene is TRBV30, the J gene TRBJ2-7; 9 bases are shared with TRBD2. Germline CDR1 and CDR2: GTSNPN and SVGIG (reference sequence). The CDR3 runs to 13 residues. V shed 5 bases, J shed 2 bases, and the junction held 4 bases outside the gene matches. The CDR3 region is CAWVRGGAYEQYF. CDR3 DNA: TGTGCCTGGGTTCGCGGGGGGGCCTACGAGCAGTACTTC.

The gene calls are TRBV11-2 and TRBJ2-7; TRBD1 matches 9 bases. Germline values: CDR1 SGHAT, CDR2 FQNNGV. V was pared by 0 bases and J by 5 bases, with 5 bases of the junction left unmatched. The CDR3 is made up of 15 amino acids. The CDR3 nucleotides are TGTGCCAGCAGCTTAGACGCCAGGGACAGGGACGAGCAGTACTTC. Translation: CASSLDARDRDEQYF.

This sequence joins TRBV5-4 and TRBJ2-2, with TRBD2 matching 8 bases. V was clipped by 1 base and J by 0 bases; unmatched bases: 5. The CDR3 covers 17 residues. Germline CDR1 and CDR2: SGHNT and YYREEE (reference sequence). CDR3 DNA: TGTGCCAGCAGCTTGCCTAGCGGGCTCGCGAACACCGGGGAGCTGTTTTTT. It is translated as CASSLPSGLANTGELFF.

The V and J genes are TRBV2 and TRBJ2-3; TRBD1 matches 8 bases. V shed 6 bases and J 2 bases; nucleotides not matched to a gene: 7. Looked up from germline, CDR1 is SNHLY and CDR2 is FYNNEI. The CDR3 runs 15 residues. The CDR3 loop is CASSGDRGFTDTQYF. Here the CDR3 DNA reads TGTGCCAGCAGCGGCGACAGGGGATTCACAGATACGCAGTATTTT.

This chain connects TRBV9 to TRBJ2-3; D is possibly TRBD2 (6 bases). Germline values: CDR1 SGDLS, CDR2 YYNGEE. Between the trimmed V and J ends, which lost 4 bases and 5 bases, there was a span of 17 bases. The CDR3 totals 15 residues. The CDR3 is CASSPFGGVGDTQYF. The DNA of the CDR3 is TGTGCCAGCAGCCCCTTCGGCGGGGTGGGAGATACGCAGTATTTT.

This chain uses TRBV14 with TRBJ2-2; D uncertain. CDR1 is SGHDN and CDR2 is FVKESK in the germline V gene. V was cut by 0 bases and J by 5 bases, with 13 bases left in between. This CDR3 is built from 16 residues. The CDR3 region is CASSQDNRPRTGELFF. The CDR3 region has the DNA TGTGCCAGCAGCCAAGATAATCGCCCGCGAACCGGGGAGCTGTTTTTT.

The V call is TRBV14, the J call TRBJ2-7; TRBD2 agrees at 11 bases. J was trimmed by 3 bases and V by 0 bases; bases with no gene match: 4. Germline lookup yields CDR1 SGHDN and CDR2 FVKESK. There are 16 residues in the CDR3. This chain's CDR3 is CASSQESLAGVYEQYF. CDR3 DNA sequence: TGTGCCAGCAGCCAAGAATCACTAGCGGGGGTCTACGAGCAGTACTTC.

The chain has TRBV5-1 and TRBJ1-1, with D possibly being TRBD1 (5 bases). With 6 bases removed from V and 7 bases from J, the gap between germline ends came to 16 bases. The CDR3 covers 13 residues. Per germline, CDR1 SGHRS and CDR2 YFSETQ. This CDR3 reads CASTGGGDGEAFF. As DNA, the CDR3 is TGCGCCAGCACCGGTGGGGGGGATGGTGAAGCTTTCTTT.

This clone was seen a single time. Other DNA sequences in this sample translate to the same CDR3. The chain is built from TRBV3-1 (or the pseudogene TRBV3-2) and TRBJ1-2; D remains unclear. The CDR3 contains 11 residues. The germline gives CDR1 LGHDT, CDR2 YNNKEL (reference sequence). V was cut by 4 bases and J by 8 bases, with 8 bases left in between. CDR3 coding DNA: TGTGCCAGCAGCCGAGGAGGGGGCTACACCTTC. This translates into CASSRGGGYTF.

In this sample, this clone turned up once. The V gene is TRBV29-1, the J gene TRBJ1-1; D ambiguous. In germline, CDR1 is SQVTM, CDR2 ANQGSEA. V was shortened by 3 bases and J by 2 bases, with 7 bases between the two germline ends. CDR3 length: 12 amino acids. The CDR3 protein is CSVEAANTEAFF. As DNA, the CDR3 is TGCAGCGTTGAGGCCGCCAACACTGAAGCTTTCTTT.

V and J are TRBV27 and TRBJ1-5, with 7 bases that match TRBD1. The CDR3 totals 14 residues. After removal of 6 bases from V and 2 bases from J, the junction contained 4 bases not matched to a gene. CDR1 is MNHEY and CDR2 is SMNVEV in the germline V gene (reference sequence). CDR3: CASSTGTGNQPQHF. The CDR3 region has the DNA TGTGCCAGCAGCACTGGGACAGGCAATCAGCCCCAGCATTTT.

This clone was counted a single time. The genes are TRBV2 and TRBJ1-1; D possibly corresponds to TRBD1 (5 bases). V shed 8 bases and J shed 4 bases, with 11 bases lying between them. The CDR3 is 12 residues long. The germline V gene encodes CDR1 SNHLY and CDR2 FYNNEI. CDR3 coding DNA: TGTGCCAGCTTGGGGGGAAGCACTGAAGCTTTCTTT. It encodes CASLGGSTEAFF.

The CDR3 DNA sequence: TGTGCCAGCAGCCAAGGGACAGGGCACACTGAAGCTTTCTTT. Its protein is CASSQGTGHTEAFF. V usage is TRBV5-6 and J usage is TRBJ1-1; 9 bases match TRBD1. Germline assignment: CDR1 SGHDT and CDR2 YYEEEE. J gave up 3 bases and V 4 bases, and 4 bases lay outside the gene matches. This CDR3 region has 14 residues.

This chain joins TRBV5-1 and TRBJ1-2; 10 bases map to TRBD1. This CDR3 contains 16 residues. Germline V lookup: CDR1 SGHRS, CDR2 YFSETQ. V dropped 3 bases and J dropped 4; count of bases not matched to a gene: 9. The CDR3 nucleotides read TGCGCCAGCAGCTCCGCGGGACAGGGGTTCGTCTATGGCTACACCTTC. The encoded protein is CASSSAGQGFVYGYTF.

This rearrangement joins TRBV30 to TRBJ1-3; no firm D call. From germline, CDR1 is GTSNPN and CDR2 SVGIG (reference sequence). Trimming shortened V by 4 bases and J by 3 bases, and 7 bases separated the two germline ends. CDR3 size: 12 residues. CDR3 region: CAWTKSGNTIYF. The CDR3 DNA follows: TGTGCCTGGACAAAGAGTGGAAACACCATATATTTT.